These T cell receptor beta chains were read from a single sample in a study of CD8 T cells in ankylosing spondylitis. TCRdb reprocessed the 5' RACE reads with MiXCR, giving one entry per CDR3 protein. The sample holds around 130,000 distinct CDR3 sequences, about a tenth seen once. The sequenced material came from blood, either unsorted or a sorted T cell fraction (not recorded which). These receptors all stem from a male donor with ankylosing spondylitis or in good health (not recorded which). Each CDR3 is given with its conserved first and last residue. The D gene is left open where the match is weak. The size field is filled for only some rows; it gives once, few, many or a size class.

V	D	size	J	DNA	CDR3
TRBV12-3/TRBV12-4	.	many	TRBJ2-7	TGTGCCAGCAGTTTTGGTAGCGGATTTTACGAGCAGTACTTC	CASSFGSGFYEQYF
TRBV7-2	.	.	TRBJ2-2	TGTGCCAGCAGCTCAGCAGGGGGGGGAGCCGGGGAGCTGTTTTTT	CASSSAGGGAGELFF
TRBV6-2/TRBV6-3	.	many	TRBJ1-5	TGTGCCAGCAGCCGGACTGGACAGCAGTATAGCAATCAGCCCCAGCATTTT	CASSRTGQQYSNQPQHF
TRBV20-1	.	many	TRBJ2-1	TGCAGTGCTAGTGCTGCGAGTGAGCAGTTCTTC	CSASAASEQFF
TRBV6-5	.	many	TRBJ2-7	TGTGCCAGCACCCTCGGTTCCGAGCAGTACTTC	CASTLGSEQYF
TRBV12-3/TRBV12-4	TRBD1	many	TRBJ2-2	TGTGCCAGCAGTTTAGACAGGGGGGCGAACACCGGGGAGCTGTTTTTT	CASSLDRGANTGELFF
TRBV5-1	.	many	TRBJ2-1	TGCGCCAGCAGCGTCGGTAGCTCCAATGAGCAGTTCTTC	CASSVGSSNEQFF
TRBV6-2/TRBV6-3	TRBD2	many	TRBJ2-1	TGTGCCAGCAGTTTTGAGCGGGAGGTCTCCTACAATGAGCAGTTCTTC	CASSFEREVSYNEQFF
TRBV27	TRBD1	few	TRBJ1-6	TGTGCCAGCAGCTCGGGACAGCTAACACCCCTCCACTTT	CASSSGQLTPLHF
TRBV19	TRBD2	.	TRBJ2-1	TGTGCCAGTAGTTACCGACTAGCGGTCAGCTCCTACAATGAGCAGTTCTTC	CASSYRLAVSSYNEQFF
TRBV20-1	TRBD1	many	TRBJ2-2	TGCAGTGCTACCGGGACAGCTGCGAACACCGGGGAGCTGTTTTTT	CSATGTAANTGELFF
TRBV29-1	.	many	TRBJ2-7	TGCAGCGTCGGGACACTCGTATCCTACGAGCAGTACTTC	CSVGTLVSYEQYF
TRBV28	.	many	TRBJ2-3	TGTGCCAGCACGACCGGGAGCACAGATACGCAGTATTTT	CASTTGSTDTQYF
TRBV7-6	.	.	TRBJ2-3	TGTGCCAGCAGCTTATCAGCGGGCGCGACAGATACGCAGTATTTT	CASSLSAGATDTQYF
TRBV15	.	many	TRBJ1-5	TGTGCCACCAGCAGAGTCGGCAGTCAGCCCCAGCATTTT	CATSRVGSQPQHF
TRBV29-1	.	.	TRBJ2-5	TGCAGCGTCCCCCAGTCCGGCTACCAAGAGACCCAGTACTTC	CSVPQSGYQETQYF
TRBV5-6	.	many	TRBJ2-7	TGTGCCAGCAGCTTTAGTACAGTTGCCCCCGAGCAGTACTTC	CASSFSTVAPEQYF
TRBV20-1	.	many	TRBJ2-3	TGCAGTGCTCGTTTCGGTAGTGGGGGCACAGATACGCAGTATTTT	CSARFGSGGTDTQYF
TRBV9	.	few	TRBJ2-6	TGTGCCAGCAGCGGTCCTTCCCCTTCTGGGGCCAACGTCCTGACTTTC	CASSGPSPSGANVLTF
TRBV7-3	TRBD1	many	TRBJ2-1	TGTGCCAGCAGCCAGGGACAGGGGATATTGAATGAGCAGTTCTTC	CASSQGQGILNEQFF
TRBV5-1	.	many	TRBJ1-2	TGCGCCAGCAGCTTCCTACAGGGCCCTAACTATGGCTACACCTTC	CASSFLQGPNYGYTF
TRBV12-3/TRBV12-4	TRBD2	few	TRBJ2-1	TGTGCCAGCAGTCCAGGGACTAGCGGGAGGAATGAGCAGTTCTTC	CASSPGTSGRNEQFF
TRBV27	TRBD1	few	TRBJ2-7	TGTGCCAGCACAGGGGTGGGGACAGGGGTCCCCTTACGGGGCGAGCAGTACTTC	CASTGVGTGVPLRGEQYF
TRBV11-1	TRBD1	many	TRBJ1-2	TGTGCCAGCAGCTTAGGAGACAGGGGTCCTTTTGACAACTATGGCTACACCTTC	CASSLGDRGPFDNYGYTF
TRBV6-8	.	many	TRBJ1-1	TGTGCCAGCAGCTCCATTGACCCTGAAGCTTTCTTT	CASSSIDPEAFF
TRBV7-2	TRBD2	many	TRBJ2-5	TGTGCCAGCAGCCAAGAGCGGGAGGGGACCCAGTACTTC	CASSQEREGTQYF
TRBV29-1	.	many	TRBJ2-5	TGCAGCGTTAAGGGAGAAGAGACCCAGTACTTC	CSVKGEETQYF
TRBV6-1	TRBD1	many	TRBJ2-1	TGTGCCAGCACCCTCCAGGGGGCCTATGAGCAGTTCTTC	CASTLQGAYEQFF
TRBV29-1	.	many	TRBJ2-3	TGCAGCCCCTACCGGACGCGGGATCTAGATACGCAGTATTTT	CSPYRTRDLDTQYF
TRBV2	TRBD1	few	TRBJ1-4	TGTGCCAGCAGTGAAGCGCGCAGGGGGAATGAAAAACTGTTTTTT	CASSEARRGNEKLFF
TRBV5-1	.	few	TRBJ2-3	TGCGCCAGCAGCTTCGACGGGAGTACTCCAGATACGCAGTATTTT	CASSFDGSTPDTQYF
TRBV5-1	TRBD2	.	TRBJ2-7	TGCGCCAGCAGCTTTAGCGGGAGTTTCTACGAGCAGTACTTC	CASSFSGSFYEQYF
TRBV6-5	.	many	TRBJ2-3	TGTGCCAGCAGTTGGCAGGGGCCACGAGTCACAGATACGCAGTATTTT	CASSWQGPRVTDTQYF
TRBV6-2/TRBV6-3	.	many	TRBJ1-5	TGTGCCAGCAGTTACCAGGACGGGATGAGCAATCAGCCCCAGCATTTT	CASSYQDGMSNQPQHF
TRBV20-1	TRBD2	many	TRBJ2-3	TGCAGTGCTAGTCCAGCGGGAGCCCTCGGAGATACGCAGTATTTT	CSASPAGALGDTQYF
TRBV6-5	.	.	TRBJ2-3	TGTGCCAGCAGTTCCGACGGGACCCCCGGAAAGTATTTT	CASSSDGTPGKYF
TRBV20-1	.	few	TRBJ1-1	TGCAGTGCTCCCCCCACGAGCACTGAAGCTTTCTTT	CSAPPTSTEAFF
TRBV27	.	.	TRBJ1-1	TGTGCCAGCAGTTTATCCCGACAGGCGAACACTGAAGCTTTCTTT	CASSLSRQANTEAFF
TRBV7-2	TRBD2	many	TRBJ2-3	TGTGCCAGCAGCCCAAGCGGGACCAAGGGGCAGTATTTT	CASSPSGTKGQYF
TRBV29-1	TRBD1	many	TRBJ2-2	TGCAGCGCGGGACAGACAAACACCGGGGAGCTGTTTTTT	CSAGQTNTGELFF
TRBV7-8	.	.	TRBJ1-2	TGTGCCAGCAGCTTAGCGGGGCAGGGGTTTAACACCTTC	CASSLAGQGFNTF